These 16 T cell receptor beta chains share one sample of origin, sequenced in a study of CXCR3-negative and CXCR3-positive naive CD8 T cells. Which antigens these TCRs recognize remains unknown. With UMI labels, 5' RACE was used to prepare the TRB cDNA libraries. For each CDR3 protein, TCRdb gives one entry from its re-call of the 5' RACE reads, without DNA. Recorded for this sample: approximately 100,000 distinct CDR3 sequences. Overall study findings and caveats: Naive CXCR3-positive cells had TRB CDR3s more hydrophobic than those of CXCR3-negative naive cells.

The sample comprised naive CXCR3+ CD8+ T cells from blood. Noted subset: CD45RO-CCR7+CD27+CD95- naive CD8+ T cells expressing CXCR3 (TNR3+). The receptors derive from a human donor in good health. Some clones in this sample may be carry-over from other donors' samples.

Here the CDR3 reads CASSLAGSTNQPQHF. The chain carries TRBV7-9 and TRBJ1-5. The CDR3 length is 15 residues. Germline V gene lookup returns CDR1 SEHNR and CDR2 FQNEAQ (reference sequence).

J is TRBJ2-5 and V is TRBV7-3. The CDR3 runs to 13 residues. The germline V gene has CDR1 SGHTA and CDR2 FQGTGA. CDR3 in amino acids: CASSLTDQETQYF. Supplemented by reference TRBV7-3 and TRBJ2-5, the full variable domain reads GAGVSQTPSNKVTEKGKYVELRCDPISGHTALYWYRQSLGQGPEFLIYFQGTGAADDSGLPNDRFFAVRPEGSVSTLKIQRTERGDSAVYLCASSLTDQETQYFGPGTRLLVL.

The chain links TRBV13 to TRBJ2-7; TCRdb outputs TRBD2, but without DNA this stays unchecked. The CDR3 has 18 residues. Germline loops: CDR1 PRHDT, CDR2 FYEKMQ (reference sequence). The CDR3 region is CASSIIYAGTSTPGEQYF.

The rearrangement links TRBV12-3 or TRBV12-4 to TRBJ2-1; TCRdb picks TRBD1, but there is no DNA to check that call. CDR3 length equals 15 residues. This chain's CDR3 is CASSLQQGADNEQFF.

CDR3 sequence reads: CSVAPDIMNTEAFF. The genes are TRBV29-1 and TRBJ1-1; TCRdb picks TRBD1, but there is no DNA to check that call. CDR3 size: 14 residues. Germline CDR1 SQVTM, CDR2 ANQGSEA.

V usage is TRBV27 and J usage is TRBJ2-7; TCRdb selects TRBD1, and the lack of DNA leaves this call unchecked. This CDR3 contains 13 residues. Per the germline V gene, CDR1 is MNHEY and CDR2 is SMNVEV (reference sequence). This CDR3 reads CASSTTGPYEQYF.

The rearrangement uses TRBV29-1 and TRBJ2-3; there is no DNA to check the TCRdb D call of TRBD1. The germline CDR1 and CDR2 sequences are SQVTM and ANQGSEA. This CDR3 spans 15 amino acids. CDR3 region: CSVEVWTGGTDTQYF.

The chain has TRBV12-3 or TRBV12-4 and TRBJ2-1; TCRdb calls TRBD1, which cannot be checked without DNA. The CDR3 has 14 amino acids. Here the CDR3 reads CASSLADRSGEQFF.

The chain has TRBV5-1 and TRBJ1-2. CDR1 and CDR2 (germline): SGHRS, YFSETQ. The CDR3 runs to 18 residues. CDR3 residues: CASSLTDGTTREAHGYTF.

CDR3 residues: CSAPGRMGYEQYF. The rearrangement links TRBV20-1 to TRBJ2-7; TCRdb selects TRBD1, and the lack of DNA leaves this call unchecked. This CDR3 has 13 residues. CDR1 DFQATT and CDR2 SNEGSKA come from the germline V gene (reference sequence).

The chain carries TRBV4-3 and TRBJ2-7; TCRdb picks TRBD2, but there is no DNA to check that call. The germline gives CDR1 LGHNA, CDR2 YSLEER. The CDR3 totals 16 residues. CDR3 protein: CASSQGLAGTSYEQYF.

The chain combines TRBV20-1 with TRBJ2-7. The CDR3 runs 13 residues. In germline, CDR1 is DFQATT, CDR2 SNEGSKA (reference sequence). The CDR3 sequence is CSARSGTAYEQYF.

The chain joins TRBV9 to TRBJ2-1; the D call from TCRdb, TRBD2, cannot be confirmed without DNA. Germline V gene sequence: CDR1 SGDLS, CDR2 YYNGEE. The CDR3 is 17 residues long. This CDR3 is CASSGIRGGGGANEQFF.

The V call is TRBV4-3, the J call TRBJ2-3. The CDR3 contains 14 residues. CDR1 and CDR2 from the germline V gene are LGHNA and YSLEER. Here the CDR3 reads CASSQDISTDTQYF.

The chain links TRBV7-9 to TRBJ2-2; TCRdb designates TRBD1, a call that cannot be tested without DNA. Germline CDR1 is SEHNR and CDR2 is FQNEAQ (reference sequence). The CDR3 has 16 amino acids. The CDR3 reads CASSSGQGARNGELFF.

V and J are TRBV9 and TRBJ2-7. Per germline, CDR1 SGDLS and CDR2 YYNGEE. CDR3 length: 14 amino acids. The CDR3 spells CASSVGFRNYEQYF. Supplemented by reference TRBV9 and TRBJ2-7, the full variable domain reads DSGVTQTPKHLITATGQRVTLRCSPRSGDLSVYWYQQSLDQGLQFLIQYYNGEERAKGNILERFSAQQFPDLHSELNLSSLELGDSALYFCASSVGFRNYEQYFGPGTRLTVT.